The rows below give T cell receptor beta chains drawn from one sample of a study of neurological immune-mediated disorders. TCRdb recomputed calls from the 5' RACE reads with MiXCR, one row per CDR3 protein. The table has around 51,000 distinct CDR3 sequences, about 13% seen once. Input material: PBMCs. These receptor sequences come from a male donor with HTLV-1-associated myelopathy (HAM/TSP). Both conserved end residues are part of each CDR3. Each record gives: V gene, J gene, CDR3 protein.

v_call: TRBV7-3
j_call: TRBJ2-1
cdr3_aa: CASSLALAGSNEQFF

v_call: TRBV28
j_call: TRBJ2-3
cdr3_aa: CASSGSGFSTDTQYF

v_call: TRBV20-1
j_call: TRBJ2-3
cdr3_aa: CSDSSYNEQYF

v_call: TRBV5-4
j_call: TRBJ2-1
cdr3_aa: CASSLQGAAYNEQFF

v_call: TRBV7-7
j_call: TRBJ2-3
cdr3_aa: CASSLELAGGTDTQYF

v_call: TRBV5-1
j_call: TRBJ2-1
cdr3_aa: CASSPGINNEQFF

v_call: TRBV20-1
j_call: TRBJ2-7
cdr3_aa: CSATRRDRASYEQYF

v_call: TRBV10-1
j_call: TRBJ1-1
cdr3_aa: CASSDGTPMNTEAFF

v_call: TRBV5-1
j_call: TRBJ2-1
cdr3_aa: CASSFSTGARSYNEQFF

v_call: TRBV24-1
j_call: TRBJ2-7
cdr3_aa: CATSEGSPYEQYF

v_call: TRBV12-3/TRBV12-4
j_call: TRBJ1-1
cdr3_aa: CASSVNHGITEAFF

v_call: TRBV7-2
j_call: TRBJ2-7
cdr3_aa: CASSLAPGSPKGYEQYF

v_call: TRBV5-1
j_call: TRBJ1-1
cdr3_aa: CASRPELAKGRNTEAFF

v_call: TRBV7-6
j_call: TRBJ2-5
cdr3_aa: CASSSKAGQGAETQYF

v_call: TRBV7-6
j_call: TRBJ1-3
cdr3_aa: CASSSRDSGNTIYF

v_call: TRBV20-1
j_call: TRBJ2-3
cdr3_aa: CSARSPGTFTDTQYF

v_call: TRBV20-1
j_call: TRBJ1-2
cdr3_aa: CSAREPTTGSGYTF

v_call: TRBV20-1
j_call: TRBJ2-1
cdr3_aa: CSARVGTGYYNEQFF

v_call: TRBV7-9
j_call: TRBJ1-1
cdr3_aa: CASSFRTAGVLNTEAFF

v_call: TRBV20-1
j_call: TRBJ2-1
cdr3_aa: CSARVAGGYNEQFF

v_call: TRBV5-1
j_call: TRBJ2-5
cdr3_aa: CASSLQGGQETQYF

v_call: TRBV5-6
j_call: TRBJ1-5
cdr3_aa: CASSQTGNNQPQHF

v_call: TRBV7-3
j_call: TRBJ2-5
cdr3_aa: CASSFTGTQETQYF

v_call: TRBV5-1
j_call: TRBJ1-1
cdr3_aa: CASSAGTGSTEAFF

v_call: TRBV5-6
j_call: TRBJ1-6
cdr3_aa: CASSLVRGLDSPLHF

v_call: TRBV7-2
j_call: TRBJ1-2
cdr3_aa: CASSSTQGYGYTF

v_call: TRBV5-1
j_call: TRBJ2-1
cdr3_aa: CASSDTRGAQRGNEQFF

v_call: TRBV2
j_call: TRBJ2-1
cdr3_aa: CASRDWGNEDYNEQFF

v_call: TRBV2
j_call: TRBJ2-6
cdr3_aa: CASRGTGAITGANVLTF

v_call: TRBV5-6
j_call: TRBJ1-2
cdr3_aa: CASSLREYGYTF

v_call: TRBV5-5
j_call: TRBJ2-3
cdr3_aa: CASSTSGLAGTDTQYF

v_call: TRBV5-1
j_call: TRBJ1-1
cdr3_aa: CASSQRTTLNTEAFF

v_call: TRBV5-1
j_call: TRBJ2-1
cdr3_aa: CASSLQASGGYNEQFF

v_call: TRBV5-1
j_call: TRBJ2-4
cdr3_aa: CASSLRASGGARETNIQYF

v_call: TRBV2
j_call: TRBJ2-3
cdr3_aa: CASRNRATQYF

v_call: TRBV12-3/TRBV12-4
j_call: TRBJ1-4
cdr3_aa: CASSLWGRARSEKLFF

v_call: TRBV6-6
j_call: TRBJ1-2
cdr3_aa: CASSYGLGDGYTF

v_call: TRBV20-1
j_call: TRBJ1-5
cdr3_aa: CSASGGQPQHF

v_call: TRBV10-1
j_call: TRBJ2-5
cdr3_aa: CASRAGTGARETQYF

v_call: TRBV5-1
j_call: TRBJ2-7
cdr3_aa: CASSWTGGALGEQYF